This T cell receptor (beta chain) was found in a study of cytomegalovirus exposure and HLA in healthy donors. General observations from the study: Presence/absence analyses treated sequencing depth as roughly uniform across donors.

The PCR made use of 60 Vbeta and 13 Jbeta primers. The method was immunoSEQ multiplex PCR; TCRdb's version includes in-frame clones alone and lacks a portion of them. The sample includes about 170,000 clones, approximately 78% seen only once; the top ten take around 2.3%. In the case of this clone: What it recognizes is unknown.

V was pared by 0 bases and J by 3 bases, with 9 bases between. Germline V gene data show CDR1 as SGHRS and CDR2 as YFSETQ. This CDR3 has 14 amino acids. The genes are TRBV5-1 and TRBJ1-2, with D unresolved. Sequenced sample: PBMCs. The TCR was taken from a human donor in good health. CDR3 sequence (DNA): TGCGCCAGCAGCTTGGGCGACCAGGACTATGGCTACACCTTC. Its translation: CASSLGDQDYGYTF.